The 14 T cell receptor beta chains listed next were all sequenced from one sample in a study of beta chain features in type 1 diabetes. Study-wide results and limits: Type 1 diabetes patients had TCRB CDR3s that were shorter (moderately but significantly so) in all four CD4+ subsets.

No antigen is known for these receptors. Since all of the isolated RNA was reverse transcribed, expressed TCRB transcripts were what got sequenced. Assay: immunoSEQ multiplex PCR; the TCRdb copy retains only in-frame clones and omits some. The sample lists hundreds of thousands of clones; 11% to 15% were seen once. Sequencing input: naive CD4+ T cells from blood. The receptors shown here come from a man between 18 and 29 years old with type 1 diabetes.

This clone was observed a few times. V is TRBV30 and J is TRBJ1-6; 8 bases agree with TRBD1. V gave up 6 bases and J gave up 7 bases; unmatched junction bases: 11. CDR3 length equals 15 residues. Germline CDR1 reads GTSNPN; CDR2 reads SVGIG (reference sequence). This CDR3 is CACQTWTGTNSPLHF. The CDR3 DNA is TGTGCCTGCCAGACCTGGACAGGGACAAATTCACCCCTCCACTTT.

This chain uses TRBV7-3 with TRBJ2-3; a weak D match, TRBD1 (6 bases). Between the trimmed V and J ends, which lost 4 bases and 3 bases, there was a span of 17 bases. This CDR3 has 16 residues. From germline, CDR1 is SGHTA and CDR2 FQGTGA. Here the CDR3 DNA reads TGTGCCAGCAGCTCCTCCGGGACATCAACAACAGATACGCAGTATTTT. Translated, it gives CASSSSGTSTTDTQYF.

J is TRBJ2-5 and V is TRBV5-1; 10 nucleotides align to TRBD2. The CDR3 covers 15 residues. V shed 5 bases and J 4 bases; nucleotides not matched to a gene: 8. Germline-derived CDR1 and CDR2 are SGHRS and YFSETQ. This CDR3 reads CASRVLAGVPETQYF. The CDR3 bases are TGCGCCAGCAGGGTTCTAGCGGGAGTCCCAGAGACCCAGTACTTC.

The V and J genes are TRBV15 and TRBJ2-3; D is uncertain. Trimming removed 8 bases from V and 2 bases from J, with 17 bases in between. In germline, CDR1 is LNHNV, CDR2 YYDKDF (reference sequence). This CDR3 comprises 15 residues. The CDR3 nucleotides read TGTGCCACCCGGGTAAGCGATATCTACACAGATACGCAGTATTTT. Protein: CATRVSDIYTDTQYF.

The rearrangement joins TRBV9 to TRBJ2-5, with D possibly TRBD2 on 6 matching bases. Per the germline V gene, CDR1 is SGDLS and CDR2 is YYNGEE. There are 15 residues in the CDR3. With 0 bases removed from V and 2 bases from J, the gap between germline ends came to 11 bases. The CDR3 bases are TGTGCCAGCAGCGTAGAGGGACTTGGGCAAGAGACCCAGTACTTC. This translates into CASSVEGLGQETQYF.

This clone was picked up one time. The chain recombines TRBV7-2 with TRBJ1-6; perhaps TRBD1 as D (5 bases). The CDR3 consists of 15 residues. V shed 4 bases and J shed 11 bases, with 18 bases lying between them. Germline V gene data show CDR1 as SGHTA and CDR2 as FQGNSA. CDR3 in amino acids: CASSSSGTGKPPLHF. In nucleotides, the CDR3 is TGTGCCAGCAGCTCGTCCGGGACGGGGAAGCCACCCCTCCACTTT. The full variable domain, completed using reference TRBV7-2 and TRBJ1-6, is GAGVSQSPSNKVTEKGKDVELRCDPISGHTALYWYRQSLGQGLEFLIYFQGNSAPDKSGLPSDRFSAERTGGSVSTLTIQRTQQEDSAVYLCASSSSGTGKPPLHFGNGTRLTVT.

The chain recombines TRBV2 with TRBJ1-1, with D unclear. The CDR3 loop spans 12 amino acids. Germline values: CDR1 SNHLY, CDR2 FYNNEI. Trimming stripped 8 bases from V and 0 bases from J, with 7 bases between. CDR3 region: CASLGMNTEAFF. CDR3 coding DNA: TGTGCCAGCTTGGGGATGAACACTGAAGCTTTCTTT.

The J gene is TRBJ2-7, the V gene TRBV30, with D hard to call. The germline V and J ends were trimmed by 2 bases and 2 bases, with 7 bases remaining between them. The CDR3 runs 12 residues. The germline V gene has CDR1 GTSNPN and CDR2 SVGIG (reference sequence). In DNA form, the CDR3 reads TGTGCCTGGAGTACCCGCACCTACGAGCAGTACTTC. As protein: CAWSTRTYEQYF.

This clone was counted between two and nine times. CDR3 in DNA: TGTGCCTGGTCAACAGGGACACCCTACGAGCAGTACTTC. Its protein is CAWSTGTPYEQYF. The chain employs TRBV30 and TRBJ2-5; a possible D gene is TRBD1 (6 bases). The end of the DNA aligns better with TRBJ2-7, so the J call may be wrong. Germline loops: CDR1 GTSNPN, CDR2 SVGIG (reference sequence). This CDR3 has 13 amino acids.

The V gene is TRBV7-2, the J gene TRBJ1-1; D possibly corresponds to TRBD1 (5 bases). Germline V lookup: CDR1 SGHTA, CDR2 FQGNSA. The V gene lost 1 base and the J gene lost 4 bases, with 13 bases spanning the gap. The CDR3 runs to 15 residues. The CDR3 loop reads CASSLERGLGTEAFF. The DNA for the CDR3 is TGTGCCAGCAGCTTAGAGCGGGGGTTGGGCACTGAAGCTTTCTTT.

This chain uses TRBV30 with TRBJ2-7, with D possibly TRBD2 on 7 matching bases. The CDR3 runs to 13 residues. Germline assignment: CDR1 GTSNPN and CDR2 SVGIG (reference sequence). The V gene lost 1 base and the J gene lost 5 bases, with 12 bases spanning the gap. The chain's CDR3 is CAWSGIGGDEQYF. The CDR3 nucleotides read TGTGCCTGGAGTGGTATAGGGGGGGACGAGCAGTACTTC.

The V gene is TRBV7-9, the J gene TRBJ2-1, with D maybe TRBD2 (6 bases). Germline V lookup: CDR1 SEHNR, CDR2 FQNEAQ (reference sequence). The CDR3 runs 17 residues. Trimming removed 5 bases at V and 6 bases at J, with 23 bases between. The DNA of the CDR3 is TGTGCCAGCAGCCTAAGACTAGAAGTCGAAGCCGGCAATGAGCAGTTCTTC. As protein: CASSLRLEVEAGNEQFF.

This clone has only a few counts. V usage is TRBV5-4 and J usage is TRBJ2-5; D is uncertain. The CDR3 covers 14 residues. Trimming took 0 bases from V and 7 from J, leaving 13 bases between them. Per the germline V gene, CDR1 is SGHNT and CDR2 is YYREEE (reference sequence). CDR3 sequence (DNA): TGTGCCAGCAGCTTGGACCTATCAGGTGGGACCCAGTACTTC. It specifies CASSLDLSGGTQYF.

The V and J genes are TRBV6-5 and TRBJ2-7, with a tentative D call TRBD1 (6 bases). The CDR3 is 15 residues long. Germline assignment: CDR1 MNHEY and CDR2 SVGAGI. V shed 2 bases and J shed 3 bases, with 14 bases lying between them. The CDR3 loop is CASSYLRTASYEQYF. In DNA form, the CDR3 reads TGTGCCAGCAGTTACCTTAGGACAGCCAGCTACGAGCAGTACTTC.